This TCR beta chain was captured by sequencing in a study of technical replicates of blood from a few donors. Assay: immunoSEQ multiplex PCR; the TCRdb copy retains only in-frame clones and omits some. The sample consists of more than 65,000 clones, around 94% of them appearing once. V lost 7 bases and J lost 2, with 15 bases in between. The length of the CDR3 is 14 residues. Germline V lookup: CDR1 MDHEN, CDR2 SYDVKM. The sequence was obtained from a human donor in good health. The chain links TRBV28 to TRBJ2-7, with D possibly matching TRBD1 (6 bases). The specimen was T cells isolated from PBMCs. The CDR3 sequence: CASTLGQNAYEQYF. The DNA of the CDR3 is TGTGCCAGCACCCTAGGACAGAACGCCTACGAGCAGTACTTC. The full variable domain, completed using reference TRBV28 and TRBJ2-7, is DVKVTQSSRYLVKRTGEKVFLECVQDMDHENMFWYRQDPGLGLRLIYFSYDVKMKEKGDIPEGYSVSREKKERFSLILESASTNQTSMYLCASTLGQNAYEQYFGPGTRLTVT.